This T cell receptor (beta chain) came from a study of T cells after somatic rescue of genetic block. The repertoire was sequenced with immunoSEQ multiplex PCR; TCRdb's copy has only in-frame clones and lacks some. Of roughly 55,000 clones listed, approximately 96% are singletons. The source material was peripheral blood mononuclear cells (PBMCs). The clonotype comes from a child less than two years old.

In DNA, the CDR3 is TGTGCCAGCAGTGAGTGGGCAGTCAACTATGGCTACACCTTC. It yields the protein CASSEWAVNYGYTF. The chain combines TRBV25-1 with TRBJ1-2; D gene unclear. CDR1 is MGHDK and CDR2 is SYGVNS in the germline V gene. Trimming shortened V by 3 bases and J by 2 bases, and 10 bases separated the two germline ends. The CDR3 loop spans 14 amino acids.